The rows below give T cell receptor beta chains drawn from one sample of a study of blood T cell repertoires in COVID-19. Assay: immunoSEQ multiplex PCR; the TCRdb copy retains only in-frame clones and omits some. The sample consists of hundreds of thousands of clones, approximately 86% of them appearing once. Specimen: peripheral blood. Every receptor here comes from a man between 60 and 75 years old who had recovered from COVID-19. The CDR3 runs from the conserved cysteine through the conserved F or W. Each record gives: V gene, J gene, CDR3 protein.

TRBV5-6	TRBJ2-3	CASSSAGTREYF
TRBV9	TRBJ2-1	CASSVGLGASGFYEQFF
TRBV9	TRBJ1-4	CASSPGQVTNEKLFF
TRBV28	TRBJ2-5	CASSLDRWTQYF
TRBV6-5	TRBJ1-1	CASSYDSPNTEAFF
TRBV9	TRBJ2-5	CASSVLGGETQYF
TRBV7-8	TRBJ2-7	CASSLTGLAGGYPWEQYF
TRBV4-1	TRBJ1-1	CASSQAQETEAFF
TRBV5-1	TRBJ1-1	CASSLQGNKNTEAFF
TRBV6-5	TRBJ2-3	CASSYGGVNTDTQYF
TRBV30	TRBJ2-3	CAWGRLTREDTQYF
TRBV6-1	TRBJ1-2	CASSEVGAPNYGYTF
TRBV19	TRBJ2-6	CASTSWDRGSGANVLTF
TRBV6-5	TRBJ2-7	CASGGRVREQYF
TRBV7-9	TRBJ2-5	CASSLRNLAGRETQYF
TRBV7-9	TRBJ2-1	CASSATSGESYNEQFF
TRBV3-1/TRBV3-2	TRBJ2-3	CASSPPGSRDTQYF
TRBV6-5	TRBJ1-2	CASSAGYGYTF
TRBV5-1	TRBJ2-5	CASSPAWDRRVETQYF
TRBV28	TRBJ1-1	CASSSNRAGATEAFF
TRBV2	TRBJ1-1	CASSVSRASGEAFF
TRBV6-6	TRBJ1-2	CASSPNRDRNNYGYTF
TRBV20-1	TRBJ1-2	CSARQRYGYTF
TRBV19	TRBJ1-2	CASSTRRTGGPPGYGYTF
TRBV24-1	TRBJ2-3	CATSDTNPGDTQYF
TRBV6-5	TRBJ1-5	CASSFYSNQPQHF
TRBV24-1	TRBJ2-5	CATSETTFGGGVETQYF
TRBV19	TRBJ1-6	CAGGQAPNSPLHF
TRBV5-1	TRBJ2-2	CASSVQANTGELFF
TRBV28	TRBJ2-7	CASSFVRGYEQYF
TRBV14	TRBJ2-6	CASSQSVSGANVLTF
TRBV6-4	TRBJ1-2	CASSDSDRGFGYTF
TRBV6-5	TRBJ2-5	CASSRGGALDWYF
TRBV7-9	TRBJ1-2	CASSSASGFSGGYTF
TRBV9	TRBJ1-2	CASSVGTGGFYGYTF
TRBV5-1	TRBJ2-5	CASSLVRGETQYF
TRBV5-1	TRBJ2-2	CASSFRLAYGELFF